The following is a T cell receptor (beta chain) sequence with its context. Its antigen is currently unknown. Data came from immunoSEQ multiplex PCR; TCRdb stores just in-frame clones and leaves some out. The sample yields just over 2,000,000 clones, 90% to 95% seen once. The sample is drawn from a study of shared clonotypes between healthy human individuals. Germline-derived CDR1 and CDR2 are SNHLY and FYNNEI. Trimming shortened V by 4 bases and J by 7 bases, and 7 bases separated the two germline ends. The CDR3 loop spans 12 amino acids. The donors were adults (healthy and HIV-negative) with no recent acute infections or vaccinations. Overall study findings and caveats: In contrast to clonotypes shared by all four donors, non-shared clonotypes had lower generation probabilities. An anticipated effect of sequencing depth on clonotype sharing among donors was recognized.

The TCR was taken from a young man in good health. The specimen was naive CD4+ T cells sorted from blood. Subset reported: CD45RA+ positively selected. The rearrangement uses TRBV2 and TRBJ2-2; D is undetermined. The CDR3: CASSARSGELFF. In DNA, the CDR3 is TGTGCCAGCAGTGCTAGGAGCGGGGAGCTGTTTTTT. Full variable domain (remainder filled in from reference TRBV2 and TRBJ2-2): EPEVTQTPSHQVTQMGQEVILRCVPISNHLYFYWYRQILGQKVEFLVSFYNNEISEKSEIFDDQFSVERPDGSNFTLKIRSTKLEDSAMYFCASSARSGELFFGEGSRLTVL.